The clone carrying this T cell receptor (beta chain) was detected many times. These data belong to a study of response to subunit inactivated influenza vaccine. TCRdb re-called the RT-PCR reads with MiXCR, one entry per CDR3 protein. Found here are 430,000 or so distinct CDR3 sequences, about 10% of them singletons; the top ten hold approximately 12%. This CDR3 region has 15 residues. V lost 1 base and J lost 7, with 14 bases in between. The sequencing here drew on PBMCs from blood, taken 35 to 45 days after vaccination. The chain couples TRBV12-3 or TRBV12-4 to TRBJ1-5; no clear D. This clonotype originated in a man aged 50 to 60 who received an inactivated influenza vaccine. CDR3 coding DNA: TGTGCCAGCAGTTTAGGAGGGATCGACGGCCAGCCCCAGCATTTT. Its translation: CASSLGGIDGQPQHF.